A single sample is the source of the 17 T cell receptor beta chains below, sequenced in a study of cytomegalovirus exposure and HLA in healthy donors. 13 Jbeta primers and 60 Vbeta primers were used for the PCR. Measured with immunoSEQ multiplex PCR; TCRdb has only the in-frame clones, and not every one. The data show around 44,000 clones, about nine tenths seen once. Sequenced material: PBMCs. The origin of the receptors is a woman in her forties in good health and CMV-seropositive.

V gene TRBV13 combines with J gene TRBJ1-2; the match to TRBD1 covers 9 bases. Germline V lookup: CDR1 PRHDT, CDR2 FYEKMQ (reference sequence). The trim removed 4 bases at V and 3 bases at J, leaving 6 bases unmatched. This CDR3 spans 15 amino acids. Here the CDR3 reads CASSSSGQGDYGYTF. The CDR3 bases are TGTGCCAGCAGCTCTTCGGGACAGGGCGACTATGGCTACACCTTC. The full variable domain, with the rest looked up from reference TRBV13 and TRBJ1-2, is AAGVIQSPRHLIKEKRETATLKCYPIPRHDTVYWYQQGPGQDPQFLISFYEKMQSDKGSIPDRFSAQQFSDYHSELNMSSLELGDSALYFCASSSSGQGDYGYTFGSGTRLTVV.

The chain carries TRBV5-1 and TRBJ2-5; D may be TRBD1 (6 bases). Matching the DNA end better, TRBJ2-7 makes the J call doubtful. This CDR3 is built from 13 residues. Germline CDR1 reads SGHRS; CDR2 reads YFSETQ. In nucleotides, the CDR3 is TGCGCCAGCAGCTTGGACAGGGCCCACGAGCAGTACTTC. Translation: CASSLDRAHEQYF.

This clone has just a few counts. The gene calls are TRBV5-1 and TRBJ2-5, with 10 bases aligning to TRBD2. CDR1 is SGHRS and CDR2 is YFSETQ in the germline V gene. Trimming cost V 1 base and J 2 bases; bases outside gene matches: 2. The CDR3 is 15 residues long. CDR3 nucleotides: TGCGCCAGCAGCTTGTGGACTAGCGGACAAGAGACCCAGTACTTC. Its translation: CASSLWTSGQETQYF.

Remarks on this clone: Other DNA sequences of this sample code for an identical CDR3. The DNA for the CDR3 is TGTGCCAGCAGCTTGGCAGGGTACAATTCACCCCTCCACTTT. Its protein is CASSLAGYNSPLHF. The chain joins TRBV5-6 to TRBJ1-6; weak D call: TRBD1 (5 bases). Looked up from germline, CDR1 is SGHDT and CDR2 is YYEEEE. V lost 0 bases and J lost 7, with 8 bases in between. The CDR3 totals 14 residues. Together with reference TRBV5-6 and TRBJ1-6, the CDR3 gives the full variable domain: DAGVTQSPTHLIKTRGQQVTLRCSPKSGHDTVSWYQQALGQGPQFIFQYYEEEERQRGNFPDRFSGHQFPNYSSELNVNALLLGDSALYLCASSLAGYNSPLHFGNGTRLTVT.

The chain joins TRBV6-5 to TRBJ2-7; D not resolved. Germline CDR1 reads MNHEY; CDR2 reads SVGAGI. Trimming removed 0 bases at V and 0 bases at J, with 6 bases between. This CDR3 is 14 amino acids long. The CDR3 sequence is CASSYSYRSYEQYF. The CDR3 DNA sequence: TGTGCCAGCAGTTACTCGTATCGCTCCTACGAGCAGTACTTC.

The J gene is TRBJ2-3, the V gene TRBV5-1; perhaps TRBD1 as D (5 bases). Germline CDR1 and CDR2: SGHRS and YFSETQ. The CDR3 is 17 residues long. Trimming took 0 bases from V and 0 from J, leaving 14 bases between them. The CDR3 protein is CASSLGQGVASTDTQYF. CDR3 bases: TGCGCCAGCAGCTTGGGTCAGGGCGTCGCTAGCACAGATACGCAGTATTTT.

CDR3 amino acids: CAWSAGGQETQYF. The CDR3 DNA reads TGTGCCTGGAGTGCGGGGGGGCAAGAGACCCAGTACTTC. The chain recombines TRBV30 with TRBJ2-5; 8 bases are shared with TRBD2. V shed 1 base and J 2 bases; nucleotides not matched to a gene: 0. Germline V gene lookup returns CDR1 GTSNPN and CDR2 SVGIG (reference sequence). The CDR3 spans 13 residues. Variable domain in full (rest from reference TRBV30 and TRBJ2-5): SQTIHQWPATLVQPVGSPLSLECTVEGTSNPNLYWYRQAAGRGLQLLFYSVGIGQISSEVPQNLSASRPQDRQFILSSKKLLLSDSGFYLCAWSAGGQETQYFGPGTRLLVL.

The J gene is TRBJ2-1, the V gene TRBV5-1; a weak D match, TRBD2 (6 bases). Germline CDR1 is SGHRS and CDR2 is YFSETQ. CDR3 length: 11 amino acids. The V end lost 8 bases, the J end lost 10 bases, and 13 bases lay between the germline ends. CDR3 DNA: TGCGCCAGTACGATAGCGGAAGAGCAGTTCTTC. Translation gives CASTIAEEQFF.

The table lists this clone with a count of one. This sequence joins TRBV7-2 and TRBJ2-2, with D possibly TRBD2 on 6 matching bases. The V gene lost 1 base and the J gene lost 5 bases, with 11 bases spanning the gap. In germline, CDR1 is SGHTA, CDR2 FQGNSA. This CDR3 is 15 amino acids long. The CDR3 DNA follows: TGTGCCAGCAGCTTAGGGAGGGCAGGAACCGGGGAGCTGTTTTTT. It yields the protein CASSLGRAGTGELFF.

The genes are TRBV5-1 and TRBJ2-5, with 9 bases matching TRBD2. From germline, CDR1 is SGHRS and CDR2 YFSETQ. V dropped 4 bases and J dropped 1; count of bases not matched to a gene: 5. CDR3 size: 15 residues. CDR3 loop: CASSLLAGTQETQYF. The CDR3 nucleotides are TGCGCCAGCAGCCTACTAGCGGGTACCCAAGAGACCCAGTACTTC.

The V and J genes are TRBV7-2 and TRBJ2-4, with TRBD1 identical over 7 bases. The CDR3 totals 14 residues. Germline-derived CDR1 and CDR2 are SGHTA and FQGNSA. V shed 4 bases, J shed 7 bases, and the junction held 7 bases outside the gene matches. The CDR3 sequence is CASSYSGTDNIQYF. Written as DNA, the CDR3 is TGTGCCAGCAGCTACTCCGGGACAGATAACATTCAGTACTTC.

This clone was observed a single time. The chain carries TRBV5-1 and TRBJ2-3; 8 nucleotides line up with TRBD2. The CDR3 loop spans 18 amino acids. J gave up 5 bases and V 4 bases, and 18 bases lay outside the gene matches. Looked up from germline, CDR1 is SGHRS and CDR2 is YFSETQ. The CDR3 region is CASSPGGVAGNWGDTQYF. CDR3 in DNA: TGCGCCAGCAGCCCGGGTGGGGTAGCGGGAAACTGGGGAGATACGCAGTATTTT.

V and J are TRBV5-1 and TRBJ2-7; 13 bases map to TRBD2. Unmatched junction bases numbered 8, after V lost 0 bases and J lost 5 bases. Germline CDR1 SGHRS, CDR2 YFSETQ. The CDR3 has 17 amino acids. DNA for the CDR3: TGCGCCAGCAGCTTGGCCACTAGCGGGGGGGCGGAAAACGAGCAGTACTTC. Protein sequence: CASSLATSGGAENEQYF.

This clone was detected a few times. The J gene is TRBJ1-5, the V gene TRBV7-2; possibly TRBD1 for D (6 bases). Germline V gene lookup returns CDR1 SGHTA and CDR2 FQGNSA. V was clipped by 5 bases and J by 2 bases, with 13 bases between them. The CDR3 extends over 15 amino acids. CDR3 region: CASSRKGGGNQPQHF. CDR3 in DNA: TGTGCCAGCAGCCGAAAGGGGGGGGGCAATCAGCCCCAGCATTTT.

This clone was seen a handful of times. V gene TRBV7-7 combines with J gene TRBJ2-1, with D possibly TRBD2 on 5 matching bases. Germline assignment: CDR1 SSHAT and CDR2 FNYEAQ (reference sequence). V lost 0 bases and J 5 bases, leaving 5 bases between the germline ends. This CDR3 comprises 13 residues. CDR3 region: CASSLAGNNEQFF. The CDR3, as DNA: TGTGCCAGCAGCTTAGCCGGGAACAATGAGCAGTTCTTC.

The V and J genes are TRBV10-3 and TRBJ2-7; 10 bases are shared with TRBD1. The length of the CDR3 is 15 residues. Germline V gene lookup returns CDR1 ENHRY and CDR2 SYGVKD. V was pared by 4 bases and J by 2 bases, with 5 bases of the junction left unmatched. The CDR3 DNA reads TGTGCCATCAGTGCCACAGACAGGGGGCCCTACGAGCAGTACTTC. Its translation is CAISATDRGPYEQYF.

The CDR3 reads CASSLDNRVSYEQYF. CDR3 DNA: TGTGCCAGCAGCTTAGATAACAGGGTCTCCTACGAGCAGTACTTC. The chain uses TRBV11-2 and TRBJ2-7, with TRBD1 as a possible D gene (6 bases). The CDR3 extends over 15 amino acids. V dropped 0 bases and J dropped 0 bases, with 9 bases sitting between them. The germline CDR1 and CDR2 sequences are SGHAT and FQNNGV.